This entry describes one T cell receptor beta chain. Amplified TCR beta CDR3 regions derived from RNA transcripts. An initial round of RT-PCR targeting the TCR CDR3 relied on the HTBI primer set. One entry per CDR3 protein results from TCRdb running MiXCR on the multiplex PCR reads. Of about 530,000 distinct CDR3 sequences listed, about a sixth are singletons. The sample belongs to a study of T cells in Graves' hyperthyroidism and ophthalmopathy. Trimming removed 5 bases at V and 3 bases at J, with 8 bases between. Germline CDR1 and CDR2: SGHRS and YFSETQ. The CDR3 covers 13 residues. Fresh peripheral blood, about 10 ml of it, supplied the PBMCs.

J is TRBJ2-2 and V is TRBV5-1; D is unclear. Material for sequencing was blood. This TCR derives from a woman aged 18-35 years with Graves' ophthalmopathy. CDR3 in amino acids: CASRSGDTGELFF. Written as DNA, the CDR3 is TGCGCCAGCAGATCTGGGGACACCGGGGAGCTGTTTTTT.